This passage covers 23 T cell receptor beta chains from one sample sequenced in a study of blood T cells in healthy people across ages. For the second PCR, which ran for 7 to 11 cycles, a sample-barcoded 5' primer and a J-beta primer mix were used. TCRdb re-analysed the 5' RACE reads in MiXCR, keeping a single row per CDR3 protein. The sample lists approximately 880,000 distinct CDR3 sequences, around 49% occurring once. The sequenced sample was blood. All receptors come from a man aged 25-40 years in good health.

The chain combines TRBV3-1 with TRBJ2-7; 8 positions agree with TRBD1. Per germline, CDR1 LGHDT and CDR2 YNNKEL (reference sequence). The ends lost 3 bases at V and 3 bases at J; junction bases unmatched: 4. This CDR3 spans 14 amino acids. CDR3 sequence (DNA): TGTGCCAGCAGCCACGGAGGACAGGGCTACGAGCAGTACTTC. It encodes CASSHGGQGYEQYF.

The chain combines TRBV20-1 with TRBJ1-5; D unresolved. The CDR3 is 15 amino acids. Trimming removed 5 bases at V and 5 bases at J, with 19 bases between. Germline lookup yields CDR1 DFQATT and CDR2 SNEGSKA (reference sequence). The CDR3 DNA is TGCAGTGCTTATCCACACCAGACCGAATATCAGCCCCAGCATTTT. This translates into CSAYPHQTEYQPQHF.

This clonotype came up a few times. CDR3 amino acids: CASSSGVYSGNTEAFF. CDR3 DNA sequence: TGTGCCAGCAGTTCCGGAGTATATTCTGGGAACACTGAAGCTTTCTTT. The chain recombines TRBV27 with TRBJ1-1; D not resolved. The germline CDR1 and CDR2 sequences are MNHEY and SMNVEV (reference sequence). Trimming removed 4 bases at V and 1 base at J, with 16 bases between. CDR3 length: 16 amino acids.

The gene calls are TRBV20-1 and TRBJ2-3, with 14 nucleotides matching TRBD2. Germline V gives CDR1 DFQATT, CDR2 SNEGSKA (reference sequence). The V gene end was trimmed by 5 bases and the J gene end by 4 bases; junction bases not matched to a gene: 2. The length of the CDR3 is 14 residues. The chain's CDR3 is CSARTSGGPDTQYF. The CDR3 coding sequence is TGCAGTGCTCGGACTAGCGGGGGGCCAGATACGCAGTATTTT.

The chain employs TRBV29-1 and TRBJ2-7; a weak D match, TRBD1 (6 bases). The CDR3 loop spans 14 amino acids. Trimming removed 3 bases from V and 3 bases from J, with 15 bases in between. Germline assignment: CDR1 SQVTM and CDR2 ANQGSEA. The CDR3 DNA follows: TGCAGCGTTGAGATCCAACTAGGGGGCTACGAGCAGTACTTC. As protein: CSVEIQLGGYEQYF.

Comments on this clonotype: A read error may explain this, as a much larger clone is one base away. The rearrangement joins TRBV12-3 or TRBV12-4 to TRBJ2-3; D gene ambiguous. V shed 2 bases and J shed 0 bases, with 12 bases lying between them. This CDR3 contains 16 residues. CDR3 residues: CASSLSDITSTDTQYF. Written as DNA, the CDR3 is TGTGCCAGCAGTTTAAGTGACATCACTAGCACAGATACGCAGTATTTT.

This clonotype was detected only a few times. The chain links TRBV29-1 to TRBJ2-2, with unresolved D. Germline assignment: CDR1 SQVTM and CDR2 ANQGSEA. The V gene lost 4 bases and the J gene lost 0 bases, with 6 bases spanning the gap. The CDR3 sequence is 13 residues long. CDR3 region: CSVVVSNTGELFF. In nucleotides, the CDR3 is TGCAGCGTTGTGGTTTCGAACACCGGGGAGCTGTTTTTT.

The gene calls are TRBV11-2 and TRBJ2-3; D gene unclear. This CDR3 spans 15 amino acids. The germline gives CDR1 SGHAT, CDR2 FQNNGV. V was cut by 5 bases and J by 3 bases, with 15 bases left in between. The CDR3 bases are TGTGCCAGCAGCAACGGCGCCGGGCGGACAGATACGCAGTATTTT. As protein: CASSNGAGRTDTQYF.

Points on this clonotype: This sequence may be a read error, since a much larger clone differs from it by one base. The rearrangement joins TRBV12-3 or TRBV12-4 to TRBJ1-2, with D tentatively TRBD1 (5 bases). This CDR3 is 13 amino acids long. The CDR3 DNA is TGTGCCAGCAGCCGCCAGGGAGGCTATGGCCACACCTTC. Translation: CASSRQGGYGHTF.

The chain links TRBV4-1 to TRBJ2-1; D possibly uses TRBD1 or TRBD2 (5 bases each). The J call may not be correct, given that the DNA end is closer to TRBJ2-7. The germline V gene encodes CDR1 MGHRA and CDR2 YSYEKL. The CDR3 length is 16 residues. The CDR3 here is CASSQAPGTDLNEQYF. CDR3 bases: TGCGCCAGCAGCCAAGCTCCCGGGACCGATCTAAATGAGCAGTACTTC.

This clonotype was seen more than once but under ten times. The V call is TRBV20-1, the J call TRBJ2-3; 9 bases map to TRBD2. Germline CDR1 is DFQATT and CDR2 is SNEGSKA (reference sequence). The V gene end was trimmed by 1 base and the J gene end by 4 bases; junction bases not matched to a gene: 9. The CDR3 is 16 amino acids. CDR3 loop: CSARAPSGARADTQYF. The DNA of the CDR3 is TGCAGTGCTAGAGCCCCTAGCGGGGCGCGAGCAGATACGCAGTATTTT.

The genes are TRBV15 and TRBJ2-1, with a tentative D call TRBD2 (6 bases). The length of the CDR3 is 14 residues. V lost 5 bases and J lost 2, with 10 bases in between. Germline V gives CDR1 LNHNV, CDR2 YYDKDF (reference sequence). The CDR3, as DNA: TGTGCCACCAGCCCCGGGGGAACCTACAATGAGCAGTTCTTC. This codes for CATSPGGTYNEQFF.

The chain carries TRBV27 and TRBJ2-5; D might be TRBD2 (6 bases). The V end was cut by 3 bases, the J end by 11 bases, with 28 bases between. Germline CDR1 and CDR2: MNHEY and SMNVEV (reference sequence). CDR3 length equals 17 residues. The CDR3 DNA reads TGTGCCAGCAGTTTGGGTCGACGGCGGGGTTCCTACAATGAGCAGTACTTC. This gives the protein CASSLGRRRGSYNEQYF.

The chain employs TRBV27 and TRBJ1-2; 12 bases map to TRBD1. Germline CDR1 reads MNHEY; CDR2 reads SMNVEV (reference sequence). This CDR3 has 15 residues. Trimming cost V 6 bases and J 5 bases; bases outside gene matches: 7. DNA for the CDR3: TGTGCCAGCAGACTCGGGACAGGGGGCCAGTATGGCTACACCTTC. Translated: CASRLGTGGQYGYTF.

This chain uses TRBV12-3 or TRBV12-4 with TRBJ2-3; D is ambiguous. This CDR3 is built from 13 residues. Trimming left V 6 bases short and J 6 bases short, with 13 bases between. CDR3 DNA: TGTGCCAGCAGCTTACCTTGGTTGGATACGCAGTATTTT. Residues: CASSLPWLDTQYF.

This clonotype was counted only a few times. The CDR3 DNA is TGTGCCAGCAGCTTAAGGGGACAGGGTGCAACAGATACGCAGTATTTT. This gives the protein CASSLRGQGATDTQYF. The chain has TRBV7-3 and TRBJ2-3; 9 positions agree with TRBD1. The CDR3 covers 16 residues. The V and J ends lost 1 base and 3 bases, in that order; junction bases with no gene match: 5. Per the germline V gene, CDR1 is SGHTA and CDR2 is FQGTGA.

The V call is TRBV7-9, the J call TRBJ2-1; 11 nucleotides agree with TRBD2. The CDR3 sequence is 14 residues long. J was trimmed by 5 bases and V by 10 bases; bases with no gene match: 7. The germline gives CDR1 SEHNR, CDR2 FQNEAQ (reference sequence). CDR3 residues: CAIPLLAGDNEQFF. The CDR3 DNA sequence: TGTGCCATACCATTACTAGCGGGGGACAATGAGCAGTTCTTC. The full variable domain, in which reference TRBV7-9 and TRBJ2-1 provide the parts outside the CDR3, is DTGVSQNPRHKITKRGQNVTFRCDPISEHNRLYWYRQTLGQGPEFLTYFQNEAQLEKSRLLSDRFSAERPKGSFSTLEIQRTEQGDSAMYLCAIPLLAGDNEQFFGPGTRLTVL.

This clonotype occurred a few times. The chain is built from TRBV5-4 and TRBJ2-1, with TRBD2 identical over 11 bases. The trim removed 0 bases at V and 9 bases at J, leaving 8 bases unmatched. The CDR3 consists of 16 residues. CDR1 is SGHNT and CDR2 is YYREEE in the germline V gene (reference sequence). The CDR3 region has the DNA TGTGCCAGCAGCTTGGGAGGGACTAGCGGTTTAGGTGAGCAGTTCTTC. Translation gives CASSLGGTSGLGEQFF.

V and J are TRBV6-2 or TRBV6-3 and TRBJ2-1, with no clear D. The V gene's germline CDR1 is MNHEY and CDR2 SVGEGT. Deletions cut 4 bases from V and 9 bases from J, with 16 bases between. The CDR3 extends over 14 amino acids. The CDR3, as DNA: TGTGCCAGCAGTTCTCAATCCCTGAGTGGTGAGCAGTTCTTC. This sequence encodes CASSSQSLSGEQFF.

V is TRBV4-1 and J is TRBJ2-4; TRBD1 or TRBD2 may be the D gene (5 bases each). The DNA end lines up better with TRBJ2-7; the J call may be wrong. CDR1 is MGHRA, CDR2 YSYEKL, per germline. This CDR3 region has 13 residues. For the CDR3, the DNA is TGCGCCAGTCGCCGGGACCAGACCTACGAGCAGTACTTC. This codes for CASRRDQTYEQYF.

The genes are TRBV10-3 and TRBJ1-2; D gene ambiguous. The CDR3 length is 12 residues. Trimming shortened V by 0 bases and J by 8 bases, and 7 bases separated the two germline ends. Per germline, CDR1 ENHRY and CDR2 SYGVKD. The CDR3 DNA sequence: TGTGCCATCAGTGAGTCGTCTGGGGGCTACACCTTC. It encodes CAISESSGGYTF.

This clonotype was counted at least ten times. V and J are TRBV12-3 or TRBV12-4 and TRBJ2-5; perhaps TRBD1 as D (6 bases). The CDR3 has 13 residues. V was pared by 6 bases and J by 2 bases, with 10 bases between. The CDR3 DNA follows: TGTGCCAGCAGCCTGGACAGTCAAGAGACCCAGTACTTC. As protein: CASSLDSQETQYF.

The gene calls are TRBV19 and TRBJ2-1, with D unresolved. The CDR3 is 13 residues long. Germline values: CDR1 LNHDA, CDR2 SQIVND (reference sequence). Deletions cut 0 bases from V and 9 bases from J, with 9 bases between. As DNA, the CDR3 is TGTGCCAGTAGTATAGATAGCACGCCTGAGCAGTTCTTC. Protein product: CASSIDSTPEQFF.